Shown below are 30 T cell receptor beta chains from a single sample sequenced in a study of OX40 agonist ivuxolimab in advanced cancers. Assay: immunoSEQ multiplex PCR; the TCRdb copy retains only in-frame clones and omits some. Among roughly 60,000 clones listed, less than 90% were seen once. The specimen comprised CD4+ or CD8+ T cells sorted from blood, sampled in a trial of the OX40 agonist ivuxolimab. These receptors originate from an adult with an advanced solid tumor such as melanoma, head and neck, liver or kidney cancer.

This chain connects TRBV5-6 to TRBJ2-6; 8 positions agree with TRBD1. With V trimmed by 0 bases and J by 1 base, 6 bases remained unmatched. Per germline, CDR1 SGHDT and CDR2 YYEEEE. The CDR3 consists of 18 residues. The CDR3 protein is CASSLVWTGRSGANVLTF. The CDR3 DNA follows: TGTGCCAGCAGCTTGGTATGGACAGGGCGTTCTGGGGCCAACGTCCTGACTTTC.

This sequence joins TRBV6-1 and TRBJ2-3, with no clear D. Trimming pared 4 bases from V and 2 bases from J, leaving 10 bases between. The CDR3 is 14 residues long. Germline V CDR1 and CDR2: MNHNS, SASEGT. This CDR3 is CASSGPVPTDTQYF. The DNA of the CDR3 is TGTGCCAGCAGTGGGCCCGTACCCACAGATACGCAGTATTTT.

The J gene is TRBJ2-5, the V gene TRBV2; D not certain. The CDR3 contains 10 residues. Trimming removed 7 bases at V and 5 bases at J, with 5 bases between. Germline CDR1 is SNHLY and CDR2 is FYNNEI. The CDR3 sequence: CASIFETQYF. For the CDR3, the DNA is TGTGCCAGCATTTTCGAGACCCAGTACTTC.

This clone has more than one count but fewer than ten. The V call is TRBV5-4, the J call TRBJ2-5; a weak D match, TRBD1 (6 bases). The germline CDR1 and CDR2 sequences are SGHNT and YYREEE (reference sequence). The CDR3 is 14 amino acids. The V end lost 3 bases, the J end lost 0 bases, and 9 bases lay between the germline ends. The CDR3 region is CASSSTGNQETQYF. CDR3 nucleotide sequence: TGTGCCAGCAGCTCAACAGGGAACCAAGAGACCCAGTACTTC. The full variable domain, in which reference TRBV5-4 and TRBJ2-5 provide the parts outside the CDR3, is ETGVTQSPTHLIKTRGQQVTLRCSSQSGHNTVSWYQQALGQGPQFIFQYYREEENGRGNFPPRFSGLQFPNYSSELNVNALELDDSALYLCASSSTGNQETQYFGPGTRLLVL.

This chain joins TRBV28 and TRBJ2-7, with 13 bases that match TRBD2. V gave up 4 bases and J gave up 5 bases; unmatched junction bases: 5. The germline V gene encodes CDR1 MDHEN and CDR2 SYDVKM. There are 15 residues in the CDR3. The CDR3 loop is CASSSGTSGVHEQYF. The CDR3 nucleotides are TGTGCCAGCAGTTCCGGGACTAGCGGGGTCCACGAGCAGTACTTC.

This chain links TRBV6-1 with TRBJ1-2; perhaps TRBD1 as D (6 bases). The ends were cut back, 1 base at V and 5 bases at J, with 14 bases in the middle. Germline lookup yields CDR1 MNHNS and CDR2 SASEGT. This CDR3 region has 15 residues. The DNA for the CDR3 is TGTGCCAGCAGTGAAGGACAGGTCCGATCATATGGCTACACCTTC. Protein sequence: CASSEGQVRSYGYTF.

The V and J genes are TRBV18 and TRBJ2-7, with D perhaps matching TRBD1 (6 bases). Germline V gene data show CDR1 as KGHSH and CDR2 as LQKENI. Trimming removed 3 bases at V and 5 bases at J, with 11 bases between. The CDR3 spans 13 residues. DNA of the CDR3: TGTGCCAGCTCACCGGGGGCAGCCGACGAGCAGTACTTC. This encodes CASSPGAADEQYF.

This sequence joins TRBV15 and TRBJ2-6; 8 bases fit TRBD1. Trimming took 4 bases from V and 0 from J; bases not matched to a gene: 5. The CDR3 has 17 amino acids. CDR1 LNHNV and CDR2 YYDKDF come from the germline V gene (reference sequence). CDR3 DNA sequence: TGTGCCACCAGCACCCGACAGGGGACCTCTGGGGCCAACGTCCTGACTTTC. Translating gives CATSTRQGTSGANVLTF. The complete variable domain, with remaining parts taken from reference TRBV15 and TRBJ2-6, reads DAMVIQNPRYQVTQFGKPVTLSCSQTLNHNVMYWYQQKSSQAPKLLFHYYDKDFNNEADTPDNFQSRRPNTSFCFLDIRSPGLGDTAMYLCATSTRQGTSGANVLTFGAGSRLTVL.

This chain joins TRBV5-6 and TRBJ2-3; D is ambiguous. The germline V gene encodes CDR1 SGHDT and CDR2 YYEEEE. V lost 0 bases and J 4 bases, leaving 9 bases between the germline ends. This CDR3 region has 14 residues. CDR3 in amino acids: CASSLALIPDTQYF. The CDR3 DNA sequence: TGTGCCAGCAGCTTGGCGCTGATTCCAGATACGCAGTATTTT.

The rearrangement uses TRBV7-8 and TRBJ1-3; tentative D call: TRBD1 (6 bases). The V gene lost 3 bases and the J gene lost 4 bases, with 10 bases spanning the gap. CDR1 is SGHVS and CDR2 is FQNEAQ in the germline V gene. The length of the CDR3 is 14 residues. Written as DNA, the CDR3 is TGTGCCAGCAGCTTCACAGGGATCGGAAACACCATATATTTT. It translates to CASSFTGIGNTIYF.

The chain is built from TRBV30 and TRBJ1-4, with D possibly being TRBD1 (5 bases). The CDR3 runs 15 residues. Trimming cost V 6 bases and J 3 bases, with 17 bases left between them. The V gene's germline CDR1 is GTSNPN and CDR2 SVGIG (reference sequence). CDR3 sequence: CACTPTGRPNEKLFF. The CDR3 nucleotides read TGTGCCTGTACCCCGACGGGACGGCCTAATGAAAAACTGTTTTTT.

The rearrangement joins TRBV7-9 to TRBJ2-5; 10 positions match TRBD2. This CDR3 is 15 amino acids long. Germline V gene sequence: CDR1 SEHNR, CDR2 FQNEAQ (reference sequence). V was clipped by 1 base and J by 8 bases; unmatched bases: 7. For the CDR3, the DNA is TGTGCCAGCAGCTTAGAGTCGCTAGCGGGGGCCACCCAGTACTTC. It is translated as CASSLESLAGATQYF.

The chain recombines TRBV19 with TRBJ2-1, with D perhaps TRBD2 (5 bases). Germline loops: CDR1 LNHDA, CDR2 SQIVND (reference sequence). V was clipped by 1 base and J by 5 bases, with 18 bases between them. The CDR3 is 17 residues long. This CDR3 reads CASSIGYRSGYNNEQFF. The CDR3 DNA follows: TGTGCCAGTAGTATAGGTTATAGGAGCGGCTACAACAATGAGCAGTTCTTC.

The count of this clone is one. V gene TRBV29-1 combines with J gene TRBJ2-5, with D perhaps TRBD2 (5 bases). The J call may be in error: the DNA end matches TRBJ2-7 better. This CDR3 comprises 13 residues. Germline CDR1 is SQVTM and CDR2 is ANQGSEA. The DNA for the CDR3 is TGCAGCGTCTCCCGGGGTTACTCCTACGAGCAGTACTTC. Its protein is CSVSRGYSYEQYF.

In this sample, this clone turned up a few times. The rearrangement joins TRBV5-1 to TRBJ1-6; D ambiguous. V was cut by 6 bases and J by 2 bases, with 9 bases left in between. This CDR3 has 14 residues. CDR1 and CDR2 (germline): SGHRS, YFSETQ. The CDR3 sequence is CASKTPTYNSPLHF. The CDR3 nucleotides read TGCGCCAGCAAGACCCCAACCTATAATTCACCCCTCCACTTT.

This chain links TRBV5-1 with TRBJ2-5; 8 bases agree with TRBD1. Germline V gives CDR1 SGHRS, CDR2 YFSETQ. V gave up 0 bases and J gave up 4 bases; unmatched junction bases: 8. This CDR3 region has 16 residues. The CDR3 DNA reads TGCGCCAGCAGCTTGGGAGCAGGGGGCAGGGGAGAGACCCAGTACTTC. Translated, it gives CASSLGAGGRGETQYF.

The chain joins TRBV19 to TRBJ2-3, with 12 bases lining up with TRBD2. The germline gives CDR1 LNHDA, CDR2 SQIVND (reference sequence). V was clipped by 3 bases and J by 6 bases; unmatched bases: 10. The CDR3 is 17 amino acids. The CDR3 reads CASSIALLAGGSDTQYF. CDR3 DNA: TGTGCCAGTAGTATCGCACTCCTAGCGGGAGGGTCGGATACGCAGTATTTT.

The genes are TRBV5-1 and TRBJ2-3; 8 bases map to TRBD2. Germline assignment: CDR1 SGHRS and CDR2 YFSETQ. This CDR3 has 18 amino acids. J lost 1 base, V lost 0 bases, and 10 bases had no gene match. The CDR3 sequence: CASSLDWASGLGTDTQYF. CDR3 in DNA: TGCGCCAGCAGCTTGGATTGGGCTAGCGGGCTCGGCACAGATACGCAGTATTTT.

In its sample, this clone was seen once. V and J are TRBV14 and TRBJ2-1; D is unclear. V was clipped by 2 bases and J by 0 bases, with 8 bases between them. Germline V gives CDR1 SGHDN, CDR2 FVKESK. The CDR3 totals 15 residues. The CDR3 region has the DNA TGTGCCAGCAGCCAACAACAGAGCTCCTACAATGAGCAGTTCTTC. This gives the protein CASSQQQSSYNEQFF.

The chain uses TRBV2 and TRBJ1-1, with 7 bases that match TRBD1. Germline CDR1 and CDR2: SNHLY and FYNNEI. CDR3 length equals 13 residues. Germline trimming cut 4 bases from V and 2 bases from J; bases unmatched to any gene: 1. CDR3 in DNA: TGTGCCAGCAGTGGACAGGGAAACACTGAAGCTTTCTTT. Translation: CASSGQGNTEAFF.

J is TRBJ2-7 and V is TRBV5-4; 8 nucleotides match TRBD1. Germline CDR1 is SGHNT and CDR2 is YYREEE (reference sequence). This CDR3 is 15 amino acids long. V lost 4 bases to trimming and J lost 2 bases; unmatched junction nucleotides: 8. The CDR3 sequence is CASSQKGQGTYEQYF. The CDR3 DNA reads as TGTGCCAGCAGCCAAAAAGGACAGGGCACCTACGAGCAGTACTTC. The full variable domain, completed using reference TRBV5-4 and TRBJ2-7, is ETGVTQSPTHLIKTRGQQVTLRCSSQSGHNTVSWYQQALGQGPQFIFQYYREEENGRGNFPPRFSGLQFPNYSSELNVNALELDDSALYLCASSQKGQGTYEQYFGPGTRLTVT.

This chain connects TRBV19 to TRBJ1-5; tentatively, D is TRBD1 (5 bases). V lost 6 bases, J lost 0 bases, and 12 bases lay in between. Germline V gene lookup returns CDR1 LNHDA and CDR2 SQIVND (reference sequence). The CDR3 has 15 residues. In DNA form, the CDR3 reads TGTGCCAGTAGCGTTTCAGGGTATAGCAATCAGCCCCAGCATTTT. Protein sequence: CASSVSGYSNQPQHF.

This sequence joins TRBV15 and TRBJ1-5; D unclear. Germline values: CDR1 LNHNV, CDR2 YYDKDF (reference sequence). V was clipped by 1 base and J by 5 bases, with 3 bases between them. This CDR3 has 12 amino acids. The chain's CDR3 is CATSRGDQPQHF. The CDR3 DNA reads TGTGCCACCAGCAGAGGGGATCAGCCCCAGCATTTT.

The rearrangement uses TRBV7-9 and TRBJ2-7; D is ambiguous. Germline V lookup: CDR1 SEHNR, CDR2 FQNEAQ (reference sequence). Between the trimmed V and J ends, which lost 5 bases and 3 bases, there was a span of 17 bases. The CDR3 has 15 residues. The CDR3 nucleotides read TGTGCCAGCAGCCCCAGTGGTAGCTATCTCTACGAGCAGTACTTC. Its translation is CASSPSGSYLYEQYF.

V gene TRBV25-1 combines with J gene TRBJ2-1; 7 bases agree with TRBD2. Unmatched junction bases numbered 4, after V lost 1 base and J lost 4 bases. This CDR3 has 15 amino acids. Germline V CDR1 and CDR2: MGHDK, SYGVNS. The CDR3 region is CASSEWGEGYNEQFF. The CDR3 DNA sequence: TGTGCCAGCAGTGAATGGGGGGAGGGGTACAATGAGCAGTTCTTC.

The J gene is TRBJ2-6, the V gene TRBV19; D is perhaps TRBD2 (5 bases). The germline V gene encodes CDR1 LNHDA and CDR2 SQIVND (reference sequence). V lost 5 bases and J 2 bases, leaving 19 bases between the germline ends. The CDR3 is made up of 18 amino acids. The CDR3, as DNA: TGTGCCAGTAGTTCCGGGAACAGATTTGGAACTGGGGCCAACGTCCTGACTTTC. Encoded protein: CASSSGNRFGTGANVLTF.

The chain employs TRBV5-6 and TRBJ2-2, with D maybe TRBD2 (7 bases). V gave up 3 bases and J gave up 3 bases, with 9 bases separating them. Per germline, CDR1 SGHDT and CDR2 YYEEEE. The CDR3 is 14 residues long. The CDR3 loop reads CASSWRGHTGELFF. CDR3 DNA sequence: TGTGCCAGCAGCTGGCGGGGGCACACCGGGGAGCTGTTTTTT.

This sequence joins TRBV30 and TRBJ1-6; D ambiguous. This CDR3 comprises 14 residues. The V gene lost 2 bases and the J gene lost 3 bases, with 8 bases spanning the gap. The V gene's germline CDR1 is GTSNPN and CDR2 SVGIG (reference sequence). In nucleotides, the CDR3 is TGTGCCTGGAGTAAGGGAAACTATAATTCACCCCTCCACTTT. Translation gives CAWSKGNYNSPLHF. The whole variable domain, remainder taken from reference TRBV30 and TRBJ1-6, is SQTIHQWPATLVQPVGSPLSLECTVEGTSNPNLYWYRQAAGRGLQLLFYSVGIGQISSEVPQNLSASRPQDRQFILSSKKLLLSDSGFYLCAWSKGNYNSPLHFGNGTRLTVT.

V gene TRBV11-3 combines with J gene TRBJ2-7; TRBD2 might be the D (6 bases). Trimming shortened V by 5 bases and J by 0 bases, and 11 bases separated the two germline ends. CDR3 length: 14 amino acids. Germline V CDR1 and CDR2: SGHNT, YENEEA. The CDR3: CASSRRRDSYEQYF. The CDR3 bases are TGTGCCAGCAGCCGGAGGAGGGACTCCTACGAGCAGTACTTC. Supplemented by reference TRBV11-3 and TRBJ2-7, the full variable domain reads EAGVVQSPRYKIIEKKQPVAFWCNPISGHNTLYWYLQNLGQGPELLIRYENEEAVDDSQLPKDRFSAERLKGVDSTLKIQPAELGDSAVYLCASSRRRDSYEQYFGPGTRLTVT.

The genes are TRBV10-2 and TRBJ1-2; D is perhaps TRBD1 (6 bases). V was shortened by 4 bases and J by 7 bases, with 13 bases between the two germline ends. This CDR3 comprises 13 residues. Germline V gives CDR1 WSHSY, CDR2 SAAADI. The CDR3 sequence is CASSALDSPGYTF. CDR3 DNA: TGCGCCAGCAGTGCCTTGGACAGTCCTGGCTACACCTTC.